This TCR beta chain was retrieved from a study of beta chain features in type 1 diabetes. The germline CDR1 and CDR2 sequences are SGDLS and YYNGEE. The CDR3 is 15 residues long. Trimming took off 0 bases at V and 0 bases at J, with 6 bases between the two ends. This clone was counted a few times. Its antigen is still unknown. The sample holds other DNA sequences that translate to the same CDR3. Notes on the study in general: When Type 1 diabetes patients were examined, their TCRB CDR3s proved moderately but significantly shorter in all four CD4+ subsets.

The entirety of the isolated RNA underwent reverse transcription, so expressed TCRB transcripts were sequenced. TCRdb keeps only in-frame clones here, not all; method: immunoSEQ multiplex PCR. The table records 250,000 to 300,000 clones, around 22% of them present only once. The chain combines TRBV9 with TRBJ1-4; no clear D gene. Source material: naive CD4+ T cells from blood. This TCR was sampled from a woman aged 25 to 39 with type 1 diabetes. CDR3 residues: CASSVAGATNEKLFF. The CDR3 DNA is TGTGCCAGCAGCGTAGCCGGTGCAACTAATGAAAAACTGTTTTTT.